A selection of T cell receptor beta chains follows, all from one sample in a study of T cells in Graves' hyperthyroidism and ophthalmopathy. TCRdb redid the calling of the multiplex PCR reads with MiXCR, one entry per CDR3 protein. The sample yields hundreds of thousands of distinct CDR3 sequences, roughly 13% seen once. Input material: blood. Receptors originate from a woman aged 18 to 35 with Graves' hyperthyroidism. CDR3s include the opening cysteine and the closing phenylalanine or tryptophan. The D gene is left open where the match is weak. Part of the rows lack a size; the others show once, few, many or a class for expanded clones.

J gene	V gene	D gene	clone size	CDR3 DNA	CDR3 protein
TRBJ2-7	TRBV10-1	.	few	TGCGCCAGCAGTGACCACAGAGGATCCTACGAGCAGTACTTC	CASSDHRGSYEQYF
TRBJ2-1	TRBV12-3/TRBV12-4	.	many	TGTGCCAGCAGTTTCTCGTCTCCCAAGCAGTTCTTC	CASSFSSPKQFF
TRBJ2-1	TRBV7-2	TRBD2	many	TGTGCCAGCAGCTTAGTGGTCCGGACTAGCGACTACAATGAGCAGTTCTTC	CASSLVVRTSDYNEQFF
TRBJ2-7	TRBV20-1	.	many	TGCAGTGTTAGCCGAGAGCCAGCCTACGAGCAGTACTTC	CSVSREPAYEQYF
TRBJ2-7	TRBV11-2	TRBD2	many	TGTGCCAGCAGCAAAGGGGAGGGCGGGAGGTTTGACGAGCAGTACTTC	CASSKGEGGRFDEQYF
TRBJ1-5	TRBV19	TRBD1	.	TGTGCCAGTAGCCACAGGGGTCGCGGTCAGCCCCAGCATTTT	CASSHRGRGQPQHF
TRBJ1-4	TRBV25-1	TRBD1	few	TGTGCCAGCAGTCACCCGGACAGGGGAGGAGAAAAACTGTTTTTT	CASSHPDRGGEKLFF
TRBJ2-7	TRBV6-2/TRBV6-3	.	many	TGTGCCAGCAGTTACTCGAGTAGCGAATACGAGCAGTACTTC	CASSYSSSEYEQYF
TRBJ1-1	TRBV2	TRBD1	many	TGTGCCAGCAAAGGACAGGGGCACACTGAAGCTTTCTTT	CASKGQGHTEAFF
TRBJ2-5	TRBV3-1	TRBD2	few	TGTGCCAGCAGCCGAAGCGGGGGGCGAGAGGGGGCCCAGTACTTC	CASSRSGGREGAQYF
TRBJ2-1	TRBV2	TRBD2	.	TGTGCCAGCACCCCGGGACTAGCGGGAGGCAATGAGCAGTTCTTC	CASTPGLAGGNEQFF
TRBJ1-1	TRBV2	.	many	TGTGCCAGCAGTGTCTTGGGCTATGCTGAAGCTTTCTTT	CASSVLGYAEAFF
TRBJ2-1	TRBV7-3	.	many	TGTGCCAGCAGCCCCCCCGGGAGTAGTCTGCGTGAGCAGTTCTTC	CASSPPGSSLREQFF
TRBJ1-3	TRBV29-1	.	many	TGCAGCGTTGTTTGGGCTTCCTCTGGAAACACCATATATTTT	CSVVWASSGNTIYF
TRBJ2-1	TRBV5-1	TRBD2	many	TGCGCCAGCAGCTACCTAGCGGGAGCTGACAATGAGCAGTTCTTC	CASSYLAGADNEQFF
TRBJ2-7	TRBV19	.	once	TGTGCCAGTAGTCGATCAGGCGTAACCTACGAGCAGTACTTC	CASSRSGVTYEQYF
TRBJ2-5	TRBV5-1	.	.	TGCGCCAGCAGATTAATGAGACAAGAGACCCAGTACTTC	CASRLMRQETQYF
TRBJ2-1	TRBV12-3/TRBV12-4	.	many	TGTGCCAGCAGTTTACTGCACAATGAGCAGTTCTTC	CASSLLHNEQFF
TRBJ2-3	TRBV7-2	.	many	TGTGCCAGCAGCTTAGTAGACTACACAGATACGCAGTATTTT	CASSLVDYTDTQYF
TRBJ1-2	TRBV28	.	many	TGTGCCACCATCTTAAAAGGGGGTTTTGTTGGTGGCTACACCTTC	CATILKGGFVGGYTF
TRBJ2-5	TRBV6-1	TRBD2	many	TGTGCCAGCAATCTTGGGGGGGAAGCGGAGACCCAGTACTTC	CASNLGGEAETQYF
TRBJ1-1	TRBV12-5	.	many	TGTGCTAGTGGTTCCCACCTGAATCCCACTGAAGCTTTCTTT	CASGSHLNPTEAFF
TRBJ2-2	TRBV11-3	.	many	TGTGCCAGCAGCCCTTCGGGTCGCGGGGAGCTGTTTTTT	CASSPSGRGELFF
TRBJ1-1	TRBV18	.	many	TGTGCCAGCTCTATAAAGGGTATGGCTGAAGCTTTCTTT	CASSIKGMAEAFF
TRBJ2-7	TRBV3-1	.	many	TGTGCCAGCAGCCCCCCGGGACTTGCCTCCTACGAGCAGTACTTC	CASSPPGLASYEQYF
TRBJ2-7	TRBV20-1	.	many	TGCAGTGCTAGAGATCCGGGCAGGGGAGGCTACGAGCAGTACTTC	CSARDPGRGGYEQYF
TRBJ1-2	TRBV10-2	.	.	TGCGCCAGCAGTGAGAGGCTCTTGGCGGGGGGCTACACCTTC	CASSERLLAGGYTF
TRBJ2-7	TRBV27	.	many	TGTGCCAGCAGTTTATCCGAAACCCCCTACGAGCAGTACTTC	CASSLSETPYEQYF
TRBJ1-1	TRBV6-1	.	many	TGTGCCAGCAGCCGCCCCGGGACGGCTCCTGAAGCTTTCTTT	CASSRPGTAPEAFF
TRBJ2-7	TRBV5-1	TRBD2	many	TGCGCCAGCAGCCTGGGGAGGGTGGCGGGAGTTGGAGAGCAGTACTTC	CASSLGRVAGVGEQYF
TRBJ2-7	TRBV7-2	TRBD2	.	TGTGCCAGCAGGTCTTCCGGGACTACAAAACCCTCCTCCTACGAGCAGTACTTC	CASRSSGTTKPSSYEQYF
TRBJ2-5	TRBV20-1	TRBD2	many	TGCAGTGCCCTCAAAAAACTAGCGGGAGGGCCCTCAGAGACCCAGTACTTC	CSALKKLAGGPSETQYF
TRBJ2-7	TRBV7-9	TRBD1	.	TGTGCCAGCAATGATTTCCGGGACAGGGGGCTAGGCGAGCAGTACTTC	CASNDFRDRGLGEQYF
TRBJ1-5	TRBV28	.	many	TGTGCCAGCAGTTTGCCGGACCCTAAGACCCAGCATTTT	CASSLPDPKTQHF
TRBJ1-1	TRBV5-1	.	many	TGTGCCAGCAGCCTGGGCAGTTTGAACACTGAAGCTTTCTTT	CASSLGSLNTEAFF
TRBJ2-7	TRBV30	.	.	TGTGCCTGGGGAGGACAGTCGGGCGAGCAGTACTTC	CAWGGQSGEQYF